These 32 T cell receptor beta chains originate from one sample sequenced in a study of T cells after yellow fever vaccination. A single record per CDR3 protein comes from TCRdb applying MiXCR to the 5' RACE reads. The table lists under 600,000 distinct CDR3 sequences, roughly 14% of them singletons. Sequenced here: PBMCs, sampled on the day of the yellow fever booster vaccination. These receptors were taken from a man aged 30-40 years who received the YFV17D yellow fever vaccine.

The chain recombines TRBV7-8 with TRBJ2-1, with 9 bases that match TRBD2. Trimming took 5 bases from V and 10 from J; bases not matched to a gene: 9. Germline assignment: CDR1 SGHVS and CDR2 FQNEAQ. The CDR3 has 14 amino acids. The CDR3 coding sequence is TGTGCCAGCAGCGGTAGCGGGAGTCTGTGGGAGCAGTTCTTC. Translating gives CASSGSGSLWEQFF. Combining the CDR3 with reference TRBV7-8 and TRBJ2-1 gives the whole variable domain GAGVSQSPRYKVAKRGQDVALRCDPISGHVSLFWYQQALGQGPEFLTYFQNEAQLDKSGLPSDRFFAERPEGSVSTLKIQRTQQEDSAVYLCASSGSGSLWEQFFGPGTRLTVL.

This clonotype has a handful of counts. This chain links TRBV20-1 with TRBJ2-7, with D unresolved. The CDR3 sequence is 14 residues long. Germline V gene lookup returns CDR1 DFQATT and CDR2 SNEGSKA (reference sequence). V lost 0 bases to trimming and J lost 6 bases, with 15 bases between them. CDR3 DNA: TGCAGTGCTAGAGATCGTACGGGCAAGGGCGAGCAGTACTTC. Its translation is CSARDRTGKGEQYF.

The chain recombines TRBV7-2 with TRBJ2-7; 9 bases map to TRBD2. CDR3 length: 15 amino acids. Germline lookup yields CDR1 SGHTA and CDR2 FQGNSA. After removal of 6 bases from V and 5 bases from J, the junction contained 11 bases not matched to a gene. Here the CDR3 DNA reads TGTGCCAGCAGTTTCGCCGGGACTAGCAAAAACGAGCAGTACTTC. It is translated as CASSFAGTSKNEQYF.

This clonotype turned up a few times. The chain has TRBV10-3 and TRBJ2-1; D possibly corresponds to TRBD2 (5 bases). V was pared by 0 bases and J by 7 bases, with 16 bases between. Per germline, CDR1 ENHRY and CDR2 SYGVKD. This CDR3 is 16 amino acids long. CDR3: CAISESVRGRTNEQFF. The CDR3 coding sequence is TGTGCCATCAGTGAGTCTGTTCGAGGGCGAACTAATGAGCAGTTCTTC.

The rearrangement links TRBV27 to TRBJ2-2; 12 bases agree with TRBD2. The germline gives CDR1 MNHEY, CDR2 SMNVEV (reference sequence). Trimming removed 0 bases from V and 4 bases from J; junction bases left unmatched: 12. The CDR3 is 20 residues long. Written as DNA, the CDR3 is TGTGCCAGCAGTTTATCGCCCAGACTAGCGGGAGTTAGATTCACCGGGGAGCTGTTTTTT. Residues: CASSLSPRLAGVRFTGELFF.

The chain recombines TRBV12-3 or TRBV12-4 with TRBJ2-1; 12 bases are a match to TRBD1. V lost 5 bases and J lost 8; bases outside the gene matches: 4. This CDR3 is built from 14 residues. The CDR3: CASSPGTGGDEQFF. The CDR3 coding sequence is TGTGCCAGCAGTCCGGGGACAGGGGGCGATGAGCAGTTCTTC.

The chain is built from TRBV7-2 and TRBJ2-1; no reliable D call. CDR1 SGHTA and CDR2 FQGNSA come from the germline V gene. The CDR3 length is 16 residues. Trimming left V 1 base short and J 4 bases short, with 14 bases between. The CDR3 bases are TGTGCCAGCAGCTTAGACTACAGCACTTTTTACAATGAGCAGTTCTTC. Protein: CASSLDYSTFYNEQFF.

In this sample, this clonotype turned up a few times. The chain is built from TRBV18 and TRBJ2-7; D unclear. CDR3 length: 13 residues. The germline V and J ends were trimmed by 4 bases and 2 bases, with 9 bases remaining between them. CDR1 KGHSH and CDR2 LQKENI come from the germline V gene. CDR3 protein: CASSRDVAYEQYF. The CDR3 DNA reads as TGTGCCAGCTCACGCGACGTAGCCTACGAGCAGTACTTC.

In this sample, this clonotype turned up many times. This chain joins TRBV7-2 and TRBJ2-7; unclear D gene. The V and J ends lost 1 base and 5 bases respectively, with 12 bases between them. The CDR3 spans 14 residues. Germline V gene sequence: CDR1 SGHTA, CDR2 FQGNSA. Here the CDR3 reads CASSLGGRPHEQYF. The DNA of the CDR3 is TGTGCCAGCAGCTTAGGTGGCAGGCCCCACGAGCAGTACTTC.

This clonotype has a handful of counts. V is TRBV30 and J is TRBJ2-1; tentatively, D is TRBD1 (6 bases). The CDR3 extends over 13 amino acids. Germline values: CDR1 GTSNPN, CDR2 SVGIG (reference sequence). Trimming left V 0 bases short and J 5 bases short, with 8 bases between. The CDR3 DNA follows: TGTGCCTGGAGTGTGGGGGCCGACAATGAGCAGTTCTTC. This sequence encodes CAWSVGADNEQFF.

This clonotype was counted a few times. The rearrangement uses TRBV30 and TRBJ2-1; D perhaps matches TRBD2 (5 bases). V lost 1 base to trimming and J lost 6 bases, with 13 bases between them. The germline V gene has CDR1 GTSNPN and CDR2 SVGIG (reference sequence). The CDR3 consists of 14 residues. The CDR3 coding sequence is TGTGCCTGGAGTGAAGTGGGAGTCCGCAATGAGCAGTTCTTC. This codes for CAWSEVGVRNEQFF.

Only a few counts were recorded for this clonotype. This rearrangement joins TRBV12-3 or TRBV12-4 to TRBJ2-4; D assignment may be TRBD1 or TRBD2 (5 bases each). Deletions cut 4 bases from V and 0 bases from J, with 10 bases between. The CDR3 is made up of 15 amino acids. CDR3 sequence reads: CASSSERGAKNIQYF. The CDR3 bases are TGTGCCAGCAGTTCGGAGAGGGGAGCCAAAAACATTCAGTACTTC.

The V and J genes are TRBV10-3 and TRBJ2-2; 9 bases match TRBD2. The V gene's germline CDR1 is ENHRY and CDR2 SYGVKD. With 5 bases clipped from V and 4 bases from J, the junction kept 5 bases outside the gene matches. This CDR3 comprises 15 residues. The CDR3 region has the DNA TGTGCCATCAGTCCGGGACTAGCATCCACCGGGGAGCTGTTTTTT. This encodes CAISPGLASTGELFF.

In this sample, this clonotype turned up a few times. This sequence joins TRBV29-1 and TRBJ2-7; 8 bases map to TRBD1. V shed 7 bases and J 2 bases; nucleotides not matched to a gene: 7. Germline-derived CDR1 and CDR2 are SQVTM and ANQGSEA. The CDR3 has 13 amino acids. The CDR3 region is CSAATGDTYEQYF. In nucleotides, the CDR3 is TGCAGCGCAGCGACAGGGGACACCTACGAGCAGTACTTC.

The J gene is TRBJ1-4, the V gene TRBV27; D gene unclear. The CDR3 is made up of 15 amino acids. Trimming pared 0 bases from V and 6 bases from J, leaving 11 bases between. Per the germline V gene, CDR1 is MNHEY and CDR2 is SMNVEV (reference sequence). In nucleotides, the CDR3 is TGTGCCAGCAGTTTATCACCGGTCAGAGATGAAAAACTGTTTTTT. Translating it yields CASSLSPVRDEKLFF.

This clonotype was observed a few times. The CDR3 nucleotides read TGTGCCAGCAGTGAATGGACGGTCGACGAGCAGTACTTC. This gives the protein CASSEWTVDEQYF. V is TRBV25-1 and J is TRBJ2-7; no clear D. Trimming removed 1 base at V and 5 bases at J, with 9 bases between. Germline CDR1 reads MGHDK; CDR2 reads SYGVNS. The CDR3 runs 13 residues.

The chain carries TRBV20-1 and TRBJ1-2, with no clear D. Trimming pared 4 bases from V and 8 bases from J, leaving 11 bases between. CDR3 length: 11 amino acids. Germline values: CDR1 DFQATT, CDR2 SNEGSKA (reference sequence). The chain's CDR3 is CSAIVQGGYTF. CDR3 DNA sequence: TGCAGTGCTATAGTACAAGGGGGCTACACCTTC.

This clonotype was seen more than once but under ten times. This chain connects TRBV5-1 to TRBJ2-3, with 12 bases fitting TRBD2. The CDR3 totals 16 residues. V gave up 0 bases and J gave up 4 bases; unmatched junction bases: 3. Germline assignment: CDR1 SGHRS and CDR2 YFSETQ. DNA of the CDR3: TGCGCCAGCAGCTTGGTTCTAGCGGGAGGGTCAGATACGCAGTATTTT. Its translation: CASSLVLAGGSDTQYF.

There are many counts of this clonotype. In nucleotides, the CDR3 is TGCAGTGCTAGTAAACTTCTTGAGGAGACCCAGTACTTC. Protein product: CSASKLLEETQYF. The chain is built from TRBV20-1 and TRBJ2-5; D gene uncertain. CDR3 length: 13 residues. The germline CDR1 and CDR2 sequences are DFQATT and SNEGSKA (reference sequence). Deletions cut 3 bases from V and 5 bases from J, with 13 bases between.

The V and J genes are TRBV27 and TRBJ2-7, with D perhaps matching TRBD2 (5 bases). With 7 bases removed from V and 2 bases from J, the gap between germline ends came to 24 bases. The CDR3 is 17 residues long. Germline CDR1 and CDR2: MNHEY and SMNVEV (reference sequence). This chain's CDR3 is CASTPGPTRGKAYEQYF. CDR3 DNA sequence: TGTGCCAGCACTCCTGGCCCCACGAGAGGGAAGGCCTACGAGCAGTACTTC.

This clonotype was recorded many times. The genes are TRBV18 and TRBJ2-5; the D gene is possibly TRBD2 (5 bases). Germline assignment: CDR1 KGHSH and CDR2 LQKENI. The CDR3 is 15 residues long. Trimming pared 3 bases from V and 3 bases from J, leaving 14 bases between. In DNA, the CDR3 is TGTGCCAGCTCACCTAACCGGGCCGGGAAAGAGACCCAGTACTTC. Its protein is CASSPNRAGKETQYF.

The rearrangement links TRBV29-1 to TRBJ1-1; 8 bases map to TRBD1. The germline V gene has CDR1 SQVTM and CDR2 ANQGSEA. The CDR3 has 14 amino acids. V was pared by 6 bases and J by 5 bases, with 11 bases of the junction left unmatched. CDR3 nucleotides: TGCAGCGTAGACCTCAACAGGGGGAATACTGAAGCTTTCTTT. It codes for CSVDLNRGNTEAFF.

This clonotype has more than one count but fewer than ten. This chain joins TRBV29-1 and TRBJ2-4, with 11 positions matching TRBD2. The V gene's germline CDR1 is SQVTM and CDR2 ANQGSEA. The trim removed 2 bases at V and 7 bases at J, leaving 7 bases unmatched. This CDR3 has 15 residues. The chain's CDR3 is CSVERLAGRKNIQYF. For the CDR3, the DNA is TGCAGCGTTGAAAGACTAGCGGGAAGGAAGAACATTCAGTACTTC.

This clonotype was observed a few times. This chain joins TRBV5-1 and TRBJ2-3, with 10 nucleotides matching TRBD2. V shed 4 bases, J shed 1 base, and the junction held 6 bases outside the gene matches. Germline V CDR1 and CDR2: SGHRS, YFSETQ. The CDR3 covers 16 residues. Written as DNA, the CDR3 is TGCGCCAGCAGCCAAGTAGCGGGAGGACGCACAGATACGCAGTATTTT. As protein: CASSQVAGGRTDTQYF.

This clonotype was picked up a small number of times. The chain uses TRBV20-1 and TRBJ2-5; D remains ambiguous. There are 13 residues in the CDR3. Germline values: CDR1 DFQATT, CDR2 SNEGSKA (reference sequence). Trimming stripped 1 base from V and 1 base from J, with 7 bases between. The CDR3 reads CSARVPSQETQYF. The CDR3 nucleotides are TGCAGTGCTAGAGTCCCCAGCCAAGAGACCCAGTACTTC.

The chain recombines TRBV21-1 with TRBJ2-3; TRBD2 is taken as the D call from the table, unchecked against the DNA. TRBV21-1 counts as a pseudogene. CDR3 size: 15 residues. The CDR3 reads CAESRLAGSTDTQYF. The CDR3 coding sequence is TGTGCCGAATCTCGACTAGCGGGAAGCACAGATACGCAGTATTTT.

The chain has TRBV6-1 and TRBJ2-3, with 9 bases matching TRBD2. Germline V CDR1 and CDR2: MNHNS, SASEGT. The junction had 8 bases not matched to a gene; V was cut back by 5 bases and J by 2 bases. The CDR3 has 16 amino acids. This CDR3 reads CASSPLAGSTTDTQYF. CDR3 sequence (DNA): TGTGCCAGCAGTCCACTAGCGGGCTCCACCACAGATACGCAGTATTTT.

This clonotype has more than one count but fewer than ten. This chain links TRBV10-2 with TRBJ1-2, with 9 bases aligning to TRBD1. Germline trimming cut 4 bases from V and 8 bases from J; bases unmatched to any gene: 5. The CDR3 consists of 13 residues. Germline values: CDR1 WSHSY, CDR2 SAAADI. The CDR3 nucleotides read TGCGCCAGCAGTGTACAGGGGGCAGGGGGCTACACCTTC. Protein: CASSVQGAGGYTF.

This clonotype was observed a few times. The genes are TRBV27 and TRBJ2-2; 13 bases are a match to TRBD2. Germline CDR1 and CDR2: MNHEY and SMNVEV (reference sequence). The V and J ends lost 9 bases and 5 bases, in that order; junction bases with no gene match: 9. The CDR3 has 16 residues. The CDR3 sequence: CASIGLAGDGTGELFF. DNA for the CDR3: TGTGCCAGTATTGGACTAGCGGGAGACGGGACCGGGGAGCTGTTTTTT.

V usage is TRBV29-1 and J usage is TRBJ2-5, with D unresolved. This CDR3 contains 13 residues. The ends were cut back, 2 bases at V and 5 bases at J, with 12 bases in the middle. From germline, CDR1 is SQVTM and CDR2 ANQGSEA. The CDR3 region has the DNA TGCAGCGTTGAAACCGACAATAAGGAGACCCAGTACTTC. This codes for CSVETDNKETQYF.

The rearrangement links TRBV9 to TRBJ1-3, with D hard to call. The germline V and J ends were trimmed by 0 bases and 0 bases, with 10 bases remaining between them. This CDR3 has 16 residues. Germline V gives CDR1 SGDLS, CDR2 YYNGEE. CDR3 sequence reads: CASSVGHWGSGNTIYF. CDR3 bases: TGTGCCAGCAGCGTAGGTCATTGGGGCTCTGGAAACACCATATATTTT. Based on the CDR3 plus reference TRBV9 and TRBJ1-3, the full variable domain is DSGVTQTPKHLITATGQRVTLRCSPRSGDLSVYWYQQSLDQGLQFLIQYYNGEERAKGNILERFSAQQFPDLHSELNLSSLELGDSALYFCASSVGHWGSGNTIYFGEGSWLTVV.

The chain couples TRBV4-3 to TRBJ1-6; D not certain. This CDR3 is built from 13 residues. The germline CDR1 and CDR2 sequences are LGHNA and YSLEER. Trimming cost V 4 bases and J 7 bases, with 8 bases left between them. The CDR3 loop is CASSPALNSPLHF. The CDR3 nucleotides read TGCGCCAGCAGCCCGGCGCTAAATTCACCCCTCCACTTT.